Listed here are 9 T cell receptor beta chains from one sample, sequenced in a study of cytomegalovirus exposure and HLA in healthy donors. The data were produced by immunoSEQ multiplex PCR, yet TCRdb's version contains in-frame clones alone and is incomplete. The sample carries more than 85,000 clones, about 88% recorded once. Sequenced sample: PBMCs. The receptor set was obtained from a woman younger than 30 in good health and CMV-seropositive.

The J gene is TRBJ1-1, the V gene TRBV27, with D possibly being TRBD1 (5 bases). The CDR3 contains 14 residues. Germline V lookup: CDR1 MNHEY, CDR2 SMNVEV (reference sequence). The V and J ends lost 11 bases and 5 bases respectively, with 21 bases between them. CDR3 DNA: TGTGCCGAAAGTATCGAAGGGGCTGGAACTGAAGCTTTCTTT. Its translation: CAESIEGAGTEAFF.

This chain connects TRBV6-6 to TRBJ2-6; D gene uncertain. CDR3 length equals 13 residues. Trimming removed 7 bases from V and 1 base from J, with 5 bases in between. The germline gives CDR1 MNHNY, CDR2 SVGAGI (reference sequence). The CDR3 DNA reads as TGTGCCAGCACCCTATCTGGGGCCAACGTCCTGACTTTC. Residues: CASTLSGANVLTF.

The chain combines TRBV19 with TRBJ2-5; no firm D call. The V end lost 6 bases, the J end lost 2 bases, and 10 bases lay between the germline ends. This CDR3 is built from 13 residues. Germline-derived CDR1 and CDR2 are LNHDA and SQIVND (reference sequence). CDR3: CASRAPSQETQYF. The CDR3, as DNA: TGTGCCAGTAGGGCACCATCTCAAGAGACCCAGTACTTC.

This chain links TRBV14 with TRBJ2-7; TRBD1 agrees at 9 bases. CDR1 and CDR2 from the germline V gene are SGHDN and FVKESK. V gave up 4 bases and J gave up 0 bases; unmatched junction bases: 4. CDR3 length: 15 amino acids. CDR3 residues: CASSPGQGFSYEQYF. In DNA form, the CDR3 reads TGTGCCAGCAGCCCGGGACAGGGTTTCTCCTACGAGCAGTACTTC.

The CDR3 here is CASGLTGVQFF. Here the CDR3 DNA reads TGTGCTAGTGGTCTTACAGGCGTGCAGTTCTTC. The rearrangement links TRBV12-5 to TRBJ2-1; D is perhaps TRBD1 (5 bases). The germline V and J ends were trimmed by 5 bases and 12 bases, with 11 bases remaining between them. The germline gives CDR1 LGHNT, CDR2 FRNRAP. The CDR3 contains 11 residues.

The rearrangement uses TRBV28 and TRBJ1-2, with a tentative D call TRBD1 (6 bases). CDR1 and CDR2 from the germline V gene are MDHEN and SYDVKM. Trimming cost V 2 bases and J 7 bases, with 11 bases left between them. The CDR3 contains 13 residues. The chain's CDR3 is CASSLDRLLGYTF. In DNA, the CDR3 is TGTGCCAGCAGTTTAGACAGGCTTCTTGGCTACACCTTC.

The chain carries TRBV7-8 and TRBJ1-1, with D unclear. The CDR3 loop spans 12 amino acids. Trimming stripped 5 bases from V and 5 bases from J, with 9 bases between. CDR1 SGHVS and CDR2 FQNEAQ come from the germline V gene. In DNA form, the CDR3 reads TGTGCCAGCAGCCCGCCGAGGACTGAAGCTTTCTTT. This sequence encodes CASSPPRTEAFF.

The J gene is TRBJ1-2, the V gene TRBV2; TRBD1 agrees at 8 bases. CDR1 is SNHLY, CDR2 FYNNEI, per germline. V dropped 7 bases and J dropped 2; count of bases not matched to a gene: 9. This CDR3 has 15 amino acids. In DNA, the CDR3 is TGTGCCAGCATCATCGGTAACAGGGGGAACTATGGCTACACCTTC. Translation: CASIIGNRGNYGYTF.

The genes are TRBV2 and TRBJ2-7; D call uncertain. The germline V gene encodes CDR1 SNHLY and CDR2 FYNNEI. The CDR3 sequence is 11 residues long. V lost 7 bases to trimming and J lost 3 bases, with 7 bases between them. The CDR3 region is CASILLYEQYF. The DNA for the CDR3 is TGTGCCAGCATCCTACTCTACGAGCAGTACTTC.